This is a list of T cell receptor beta chains from one sample in a study of cytomegalovirus exposure and HLA in healthy donors. Method: immunoSEQ multiplex PCR; TCRdb's copy keeps in-frame clones and lacks some. The repertoire has 150,000 to 200,000 clones, around two thirds of them found once; the top ten carry about 10%. Specimen: PBMCs. The source is a young man in good health and CMV-seropositive. CDR3s leave out the opening cysteine and the closing phenylalanine or tryptophan. A D gene is named only where the DNA matches it firmly.

>TRBJ1-4|TRBD1|TRBV7-9
ASSLGPGQGNEKLF
>TRBJ1-2|-|TRBV5-4
ASSFYSTNYGYT
>TRBJ2-7|TRBD2|TRBV7-2
ASSPIAGTYEQY
>TRBJ1-3|-|TRBV7-9
ASSQQDSGNTIY
>TRBJ1-3|-|TRBV23-1
ASIPLLGTGSSGNTIY
>TRBJ2-1|-|TRBV7-3
ASSPRVAETIEQF
>TRBJ2-1|TRBD2|TRBV15
ATSSEKAGDRYNEQF
>TRBJ2-7|TRBD1|TRBV5-6
ASSEQGVPYHRAFEQY
>TRBJ2-7|-|TRBV2
ASSDNSYEQY
>TRBJ2-7|-|TRBV4-1
ASSQDRGQSYEQY
>TRBJ2-4|TRBD2|TRBV4-1
ASSQGTSGRNIQY
>TRBJ1-1|-|TRBV7-2
ASSLEAGGNTEAF